The 10 T cell receptor beta chains given below trace back to one sample, sequenced in a study of T cells after posttransplantation cyclophosphamide. Here immunoSEQ multiplex PCR was the method, and the copy in TCRdb shows in-frame clones only, minus some. The sample data list some 38 clones. Cyclophosphamide on days +3 and +4 followed busulfan-fludarabine conditioning and a marrow graft. The source material was gut tissue, sampled after allogeneic stem cell transplant with posttransplant cyclophosphamide. The receptor set was obtained from a female patient in her 60s who received an allogeneic stem cell transplant from an unrelated donor, was CMV-positive, and had acute GVHD only. Some of the T cells may derive from the graft donor.

The rearrangement uses TRBV29-1 and TRBJ2-1; no reliable D call. CDR1 and CDR2 from the germline V gene are SQVTM and ANQGSEA. The V gene lost 7 bases and the J gene lost 0 bases, with 4 bases spanning the gap. The CDR3 length is 11 residues. DNA for the CDR3: TGCAGCGGCAGCTCCTACAATGAGCAGTTCTTC. Encoded protein: CSGSSYNEQFF.

The gene calls are TRBV19 and TRBJ1-2, with D maybe TRBD1 (5 bases). Germline CDR1 and CDR2: LNHDA and SQIVND (reference sequence). The CDR3 extends over 14 amino acids. Trimming shortened V by 6 bases and J by 8 bases, and 19 bases separated the two germline ends. CDR3 protein: CASSDPGDSWGYTF. DNA of the CDR3: TGTGCCAGTAGCGACCCGGGGGATTCTTGGGGCTACACCTTC.

The V gene is TRBV5-1, the J gene TRBJ2-1; 8 nucleotides align to TRBD2. The CDR3 consists of 17 residues. Per the germline V gene, CDR1 is SGHRS and CDR2 is YFSETQ. Trimming took 4 bases from V and 0 from J; bases not matched to a gene: 9. The chain's CDR3 is CASSIASGRSSYNEQFF. The CDR3 coding sequence is TGCGCCAGCAGCATAGCAAGCGGGAGAAGCTCCTACAATGAGCAGTTCTTC.

This sequence joins TRBV6-8 and TRBJ1-2; no firm D call. Germline values: CDR1 MNHGY, CDR2 SAAAGT. The CDR3 runs to 17 residues. V gave up 5 bases and J gave up 4 bases, with 23 bases separating them. CDR3 protein: CASSIGSSSRKTYGYTF. The CDR3 bases are TGTGCCAGCAGTATTGGTTCAAGCTCTAGAAAGACCTATGGCTACACCTTC.

This chain uses TRBV30 with TRBJ1-1; D gene uncertain. Germline V gene sequence: CDR1 GTSNPN, CDR2 SVGIG (reference sequence). V was clipped by 0 bases and J by 1 base, with 12 bases between them. The CDR3 runs to 15 residues. The CDR3 DNA follows: TGTGCCTGGAGTGTAACTCGATCCTGGAACACTGAAGCTTTCTTT. It translates to CAWSVTRSWNTEAFF.

Only a few counts were recorded for this clone. The chain uses TRBV5-1 and TRBJ2-5; 8 bases line up with TRBD1. Germline V gene lookup returns CDR1 SGHRS and CDR2 YFSETQ. The junction had 2 bases not matched to a gene; V was cut back by 3 bases and J by 1 base. The CDR3 consists of 14 residues. In nucleotides, the CDR3 is TGCGCCAGCAGCTCCGGACAGGGCCAAGAGACCCAGTACTTC. Amino acid sequence: CASSSGQGQETQYF.

This rearrangement joins TRBV4-2 to TRBJ1-6; no clear D gene. The CDR3 covers 13 residues. V gave up 0 bases and J gave up 10 bases, with 7 bases separating them. The germline V gene has CDR1 LGHNA and CDR2 YNFKEQ. The CDR3 bases are TGTGCCAGCAGCCAAGATAGTTCGTCACCCCTCCACTTT. It translates to CASSQDSSSPLHF.

The chain's CDR3 is CAWSKQELLEQFF. The CDR3 nucleotides read TGTGCCTGGAGCAAGCAGGAACTCCTCGAGCAGTTCTTC. The chain employs TRBV30 and TRBJ2-1, with D hard to call. V lost 3 bases to trimming and J lost 10 bases, with 16 bases between them. CDR3 size: 13 residues. Germline values: CDR1 GTSNPN, CDR2 SVGIG (reference sequence).

The V and J genes are TRBV11-2 and TRBJ2-1, with 7 nucleotides matching TRBD2. This CDR3 comprises 19 residues. Trimming cost V 5 bases and J 4 bases; bases outside gene matches: 20. CDR1 and CDR2 from the germline V gene are SGHAT and FQNNGV. The CDR3 DNA is TGTGCCAGCAGCCCCGAGTTTGCATTAAGCGGGGTTAGGTACAATGAGCAGTTCTTC. Its protein is CASSPEFALSGVRYNEQFF.

The chain couples TRBV1 to TRBJ2-6; the table assigns TRBD2, which was not confirmed against the DNA. TRBV1 is a pseudogene. This CDR3 comprises 18 residues. The CDR3 DNA sequence: TGCACCAGCAGTGAGTCTAGTTTGGCACAAAGTCGGGCCAACGTCCTGACTTTC. Its protein product is CTSSESSLAQSRANVLTF.